The T cell receptor (beta chain) under discussion was sequenced for a study of T cell responses to AZD1222 COVID-19 vaccine. Trimming removed 1 base from V and 7 bases from J, with 10 bases in between. Germline CDR1 SGHTA, CDR2 FQGNSA. The CDR3 contains 14 residues. Findings and limits, study-wide: Donors were mostly white British, more females; clonal diversity possibly underestimated. Only a handful of people who got AZD1222 tested seropositive at baseline. Vaccination with two AZD1222 doses was followed by a rise in Spike-specific TCR breadth and depth.

As to this clone: Antigen specificity is unknown.

The data were produced by immunoSEQ multiplex PCR, yet TCRdb's version contains in-frame clones alone and is incomplete. The sample lists 70,000 to 80,000 clones; roughly 88% were seen once. This chain connects TRBV7-2 to TRBJ1-4; weak D call: TRBD1 (6 bases). The sequence derives from an adult in good health. Sequencing used peripheral blood, obtained on day 0 of AZD1222 vaccination. In nucleotides, the CDR3 is TGTGCCAGCAGCTTAGGAGGGGGGAGTGAAAAACTGTTTTTT. Translated: CASSLGGGSEKLFF.